A single T cell receptor beta chain is shown here with its context. Its antigen is currently unknown. This CDR3 is built from 16 residues. Germline assignment: CDR1 SGHTA and CDR2 FQGTGA. V lost 6 bases to trimming and J lost 1 base; unmatched junction nucleotides: 11. The data stem from a study of T-cell reconstitution after alpha-beta-depleted transplantation in children. Overall study results and limits: Newly made T cells mostly supplied T-cell counts and diversity one year after transplant.

Molecular barcoding with unique molecular identifiers was used for the TCRbeta library. One entry per CDR3 protein results from TCRdb running MiXCR on the PCR reads. This table holds about 180,000 distinct CDR3 sequences, approximately 12% found once. The sequence was collected from a boy younger than 10 with acute myeloid leukemia, due to receive a stem cell transplant. Sequenced material: PBMCs, taken before TCRalphabeta/CD19-depleted stem cell transplant. This rearrangement joins TRBV7-3 to TRBJ2-7; 8 bases match TRBD2. The DNA for the CDR3 is TGTGCCAGCAGACGTCCCCCGCGGGGGGCGTCCTACGAGCAGTACGTC. Protein: CASRRPPRGASYEQYV.